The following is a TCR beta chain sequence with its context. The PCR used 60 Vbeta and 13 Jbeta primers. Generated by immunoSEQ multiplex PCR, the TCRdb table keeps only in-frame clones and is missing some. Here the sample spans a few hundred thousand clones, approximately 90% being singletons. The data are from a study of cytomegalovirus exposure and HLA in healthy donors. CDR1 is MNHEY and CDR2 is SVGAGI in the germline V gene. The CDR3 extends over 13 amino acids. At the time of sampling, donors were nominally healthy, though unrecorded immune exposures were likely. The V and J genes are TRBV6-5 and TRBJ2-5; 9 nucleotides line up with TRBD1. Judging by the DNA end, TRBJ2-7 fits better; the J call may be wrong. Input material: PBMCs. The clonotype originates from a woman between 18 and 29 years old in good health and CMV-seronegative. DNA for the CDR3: TGTGCCAGCAGTCGGGGACAGGGATCCGAGCAGTACTTC. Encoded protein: CASSRGQGSEQYF.